This is a list of T cell receptor beta chains from one sample in a study of shared clonotypes between healthy human individuals. Some clones are missing from TCRdb's copy, which holds only in-frame ones; the method was immunoSEQ multiplex PCR. The table has over a million clones, about 80% seen once. Sequenced sample: memory CD4+ T cells from PBMCs. These receptor sequences come from a man aged 18 to 29 in good health. Some clones in this sample may be carry-over from other donors' samples. The conserved cysteine and the conserved F or W are not part of the CDR3 here. Clone size is not always given. Where it is, it says once, few, many or a class for expanded clones.

j_call clone_size v_call cdr3_length cdr3_aa
TRBJ2-7 NA TRBV5-6 12 ASSRWGNSYEQY
TRBJ2-5 NA TRBV29-1 14 SVRTDRAMYQETQY
TRBJ2-3 NA TRBV13 10 ASSILRGTQY
TRBJ2-2 NA TRBV6-1 16 ASSEALRGTSNTGELF
TRBJ1-1 NA TRBV11-2 11 ASSLVGNTEAF
TRBJ1-1 NA TRBV28 14 ASSSPGQGAQAEAF
TRBJ1-4 NA TRBV28 14 ASGHIYGTGDEKLF
TRBJ2-7 NA TRBV18 13 ASSPISGRSREQY
TRBJ1-3 NA TRBV28 14 ASSSSHRVFGNTIY
TRBJ2-7 few TRBV28 14 ASGNLPGQGAYEQY
TRBJ2-7 NA TRBV6-5 13 ASSYSSGGFYEQY
TRBJ2-5 once TRBV5-4 10 ASSFPRETQY
TRBJ1-5 NA TRBV28 13 ASSFAGIIGQPQH
TRBJ2-3 few TRBV6-1 13 ASTGGPGSTDTQY
TRBJ2-2 once TRBV27 12 ASSQTGNTGELF
TRBJ1-1 NA TRBV11-3 12 ASSHRGIGTEAF
TRBJ2-7 NA TRBV28 10 ASSQRQYEQY
TRBJ2-2 NA TRBV19 14 ASSNHGTRNTGELF
TRBJ2-5 few TRBV18 10 ASSPERETQY
TRBJ1-6 NA TRBV11-1 14 ASSLRTGVYNSPLH
TRBJ2-5 once TRBV29-1 14 SVEDLPGSLRRTQY
TRBJ1-2 NA TRBV18 13 ASSSNAGTGDGYT
TRBJ2-2 NA TRBV18 14 ASSLQRQGNTGELF
TRBJ2-7 NA TRBV7-2 12 ASSLQTSVYEQY
TRBJ2-1 few TRBV10-1 12 ASSGVRASGEQF
TRBJ2-3 NA TRBV6-5 13 ASRPTSGGRYTQY
TRBJ2-1 few TRBV7-9 14 ASSLRLTGAGNEQF
TRBJ2-5 few TRBV28 13 ASSPNRGRQETQY
TRBJ1-2 few TRBV10-3 15 AISVPRGQGANYGYT
TRBJ2-7 NA TRBV6-6 11 ASSPRMPYEQY
TRBJ2-3 few TRBV7-9 13 ASSPGLALTDTQY